The 14 T cell receptor beta chains below all came from one sample that was sequenced in a study of cytomegalovirus exposure and HLA in healthy donors. The PCR contained 60 Vbeta and 13 Jbeta primers. Only in-frame clones appear in the TCRdb table, and some are missing; sequencing was by immunoSEQ multiplex PCR. The sample consists of 120,000 or so clones, 82% of them appearing once. Sequencing used PBMCs. The receptor source for this set is a woman aged 18-30 years in good health and CMV-seronegative.

The rearrangement joins TRBV18 to TRBJ1-1, with unresolved D. Germline CDR1 KGHSH, CDR2 LQKENI. V was trimmed by 2 bases and J by 1 base, leaving 5 bases between them. This CDR3 has 13 amino acids. The CDR3 reads CASSPSKNTEAFF. The CDR3 nucleotides read TGTGCCAGCTCACCATCCAAGAACACTGAAGCTTTCTTT.

The V call is TRBV11-3, the J call TRBJ2-7; 8 nucleotides line up with TRBD2. From germline, CDR1 is SGHNT and CDR2 YENEEA. Germline trimming cut 3 bases from V and 3 bases from J; bases unmatched to any gene: 4. The CDR3 runs to 14 residues. The chain's CDR3 is CASSFGRGGYEQYF. Here the CDR3 DNA reads TGTGCCAGCAGCTTCGGGAGGGGGGGCTACGAGCAGTACTTC.

The chain links TRBV9 to TRBJ2-3, with 8 bases aligning to TRBD1. Germline values: CDR1 SGDLS, CDR2 YYNGEE. J gave up 0 bases and V 2 bases, and 2 bases lay outside the gene matches. The length of the CDR3 is 15 residues. The DNA for the CDR3 is TGTGCCAGCAGCGTCCGGACAGGGAGCACAGATACGCAGTATTTT. Translating gives CASSVRTGSTDTQYF.

This chain links TRBV7-9 with TRBJ2-6; D remains unclear. Trimming removed 4 bases from V and 0 bases from J, with 4 bases in between. The germline CDR1 and CDR2 sequences are SEHNR and FQNEAQ (reference sequence). The CDR3 consists of 14 residues. The CDR3 nucleotides are TGTGCCAGCAGCTCTAACTCTGGGGCCAACGTCCTGACTTTC. Translating it yields CASSSNSGANVLTF.

V usage is TRBV5-4 and J usage is TRBJ1-4, with TRBD1 identical over 10 bases. CDR3 length: 15 amino acids. From germline, CDR1 is SGHNT and CDR2 YYREEE (reference sequence). Trimming cost V 4 bases and J 7 bases; bases outside gene matches: 7. The CDR3 sequence: CASSARQGAGEKLFF. The CDR3 DNA follows: TGTGCCAGCAGCGCCCGACAGGGGGCCGGTGAAAAACTGTTTTTT.

This clone was observed a few times. The gene calls are TRBV7-3 and TRBJ2-2; a possible D gene is TRBD1 (5 bases). This CDR3 comprises 13 residues. Germline CDR1 and CDR2: SGHTA and FQGTGA. The ends were cut back, 4 bases at V and 6 bases at J, with 9 bases in the middle. As DNA, the CDR3 is TGTGCCAGCAGCTCAGACAGTTCCGGGGAGCTGTTTTTT. As protein: CASSSDSSGELFF. Supplemented by reference TRBV7-3 and TRBJ2-2, the full variable domain reads GAGVSQTPSNKVTEKGKYVELRCDPISGHTALYWYRQSLGQGPEFLIYFQGTGAADDSGLPNDRFFAVRPEGSVSTLKIQRTERGDSAVYLCASSSDSSGELFFGEGSRLTVL.

The chain joins TRBV11-2 to TRBJ2-1; D perhaps matches TRBD2 (7 bases). This CDR3 region has 14 residues. Germline loops: CDR1 SGHAT, CDR2 FQNNGV. With 1 base removed from V and 10 bases from J, the gap between germline ends came to 14 bases. The CDR3 here is CASSLGGGRDEQFF. The CDR3 DNA is TGTGCCAGCAGCTTAGGGGGGGGGCGCGACGAGCAGTTCTTC.

The chain couples TRBV7-2 to TRBJ1-1; perhaps TRBD1 as D (6 bases). The CDR3 has 13 amino acids. V lost 4 bases to trimming and J lost 9 bases, with 15 bases between them. In germline, CDR1 is SGHTA, CDR2 FQGNSA. CDR3 in amino acids: CASSSLEGGKAFF. CDR3 in DNA: TGTGCCAGCAGCTCCTTAGAGGGGGGGAAAGCTTTCTTT.

The rearrangement joins TRBV5-1 to TRBJ1-1; TRBD1 is a possible D gene (6 bases). Trimming pared 0 bases from V and 4 bases from J, leaving 13 bases between. CDR1 and CDR2 from the germline V gene are SGHRS and YFSETQ. The CDR3 spans 15 residues. The CDR3 DNA reads TGCGCCAGCAGCTTGGATACAGGGCCGGGCACTGAAGCTTTCTTT. Translating it yields CASSLDTGPGTEAFF.

This chain links TRBV29-1 with TRBJ2-1; a weak D match, TRBD2 (5 bases). Trimming cost V 4 bases and J 9 bases, with 7 bases left between them. The CDR3 is made up of 10 amino acids. Looked up from germline, CDR1 is SQVTM and CDR2 is ANQGSEA. DNA of the CDR3: TGCAGCGTTGGACGGGGTGAGCAGTTCTTC. Translation: CSVGRGEQFF.

This clone occurred a few times. The chain is built from TRBV7-2 and TRBJ1-1; 7 bases are shared with TRBD1. The CDR3 runs 14 residues. Germline V gene lookup returns CDR1 SGHTA and CDR2 FQGNSA. The V gene end was trimmed by 3 bases and the J gene end by 2 bases; junction bases not matched to a gene: 3. CDR3 in amino acids: CASSFDRANTEAFF. DNA of the CDR3: TGTGCCAGCAGCTTCGACAGGGCCAACACTGAAGCTTTCTTT.

This rearrangement joins TRBV7-2 to TRBJ1-1; D call uncertain. V lost 2 bases and J 9 bases, leaving 16 bases between the germline ends. The CDR3 runs to 14 residues. CDR1 and CDR2 from the germline V gene are SGHTA and FQGNSA. The CDR3, as DNA: TGTGCCAGCAGCTTATCTCCAGGTGGGTCTCAAGCTTTCTTT. It translates to CASSLSPGGSQAFF.

V is TRBV2 and J is TRBJ1-5, with D maybe TRBD1 (5 bases). There are 15 residues in the CDR3. Trimming took off 6 bases at V and 8 bases at J, with 20 bases between the two ends. The germline V gene has CDR1 SNHLY and CDR2 FYNNEI. CDR3 in DNA: TGTGCCAGCAGCCCAGGGTTGATCGGTGGTGAGCCCCAGCATTTT. Residues: CASSPGLIGGEPQHF.

Written as DNA, the CDR3 is TGTGCCATCCGCCCCCATGGGACAGTACAGAACACTGAAGCTTTCTTT. This gives the protein CAIRPHGTVQNTEAFF. The chain carries TRBV10-3 and TRBJ1-1, with TRBD1 matching 7 bases. The CDR3 spans 16 residues. V shed 8 bases, J shed 1 base, and the junction held 13 bases outside the gene matches. Germline V CDR1 and CDR2: ENHRY, SYGVKD.